The rows below give T cell receptor beta chains drawn from one sample of a study of tumor and adjacent non-tumor tissue in lung cancer. TCRdb redid the calling of the multiplex PCR reads with MiXCR, one entry per CDR3 protein. The sample has approximately 150,000 distinct CDR3 sequences, around 61% seen once; the top ten hold 15% to 20%. Specimen: lung tumor tissue. Every receptor here comes from a man between 60 and 75 years old with small cell lung cancer. The CDR3 runs from the conserved cysteine through the conserved F or W. Fields, in order: clone size, J gene, V gene, D gene, CDR3 protein, CDR3 DNA. A D gene is named only where the DNA matches it firmly. Where a row states a size, it is once, few, many or the class of an expanded clone; other rows omit it.

clone size: medium-sized
J gene: TRBJ1-2
V gene: TRBV11-3
D gene: NA
CDR3 protein: CASSLDSSANYGYTF
CDR3 DNA: TGTGCCAGCAGCTTAGATAGTTCAGCTAACTATGGCTACACCTTC

clone size: NA
J gene: TRBJ2-7
V gene: TRBV6-1
D gene: TRBD1
CDR3 protein: CASSLGAGGYEQYF
CDR3 DNA: TGTGCCAGCAGTTTAGGGGCAGGGGGTTACGAGCAGTACTTC

clone size: NA
J gene: TRBJ2-7
V gene: TRBV5-1
D gene: NA
CDR3 protein: CASSLAVGTYEQYF
CDR3 DNA: TGCGCCAGCAGCTTGGCCGTCGGGACCTACGAGCAGTACTTC

clone size: NA
J gene: TRBJ2-3
V gene: TRBV5-6
D gene: TRBD1
CDR3 protein: CASSHLKGATDTQYF
CDR3 DNA: TGTGCCAGCAGCCACCTTAAGGGGGCTACAGATACGCAGTATTTT

clone size: NA
J gene: TRBJ1-6
V gene: TRBV11-3
D gene: NA
CDR3 protein: CGSSLGKGLRGNSPIHF
CDR3 DNA: TGTGGCAGCAGCTTAGGGAAGGGTCTGAGAGGAAATTCACCCATCCACTTT

clone size: few
J gene: TRBJ1-2
V gene: TRBV5-6
D gene: NA
CDR3 protein: CASSHRDTNYGYTF
CDR3 DNA: TGTGCCAGCAGCCACAGGGATACCAACTATGGCTACACCTTC

clone size: NA
J gene: TRBJ2-3
V gene: TRBV2
D gene: NA
CDR3 protein: CASSAWWSSYTDTQYF
CDR3 DNA: TGTGCCAGCAGTGCTTGGTGGTCTAGCTACACAGATACGCAGTATTTT

clone size: medium-sized
J gene: TRBJ2-3
V gene: TRBV20-1
D gene: NA
CDR3 protein: CSAHPDGTDTQYF
CDR3 DNA: TGCAGTGCTCACCCCGACGGCACAGATACGCAGTATTTT

clone size: many
J gene: TRBJ2-1
V gene: TRBV7-8
D gene: TRBD2
CDR3 protein: CASSSTSGGYNEQFF
CDR3 DNA: TGTGCCAGCAGCTCGACTAGCGGGGGGTACAATGAGCAGTTCTTC

clone size: NA
J gene: TRBJ1-3
V gene: TRBV6-1
D gene: NA
CDR3 protein: CASNPSGNTIYF
CDR3 DNA: TGTGCCAGCAACCCCTCTGGAAACACCATATATTTT

clone size: once
J gene: TRBJ2-5
V gene: TRBV11-2
D gene: NA
CDR3 protein: CASGLVGSGEIQYF
CDR3 DNA: TGTGCCAGCGGCTTAGTGGGGAGCGGAGAGATCCAGTACTTC

clone size: NA
J gene: TRBJ2-3
V gene: TRBV30
D gene: NA
CDR3 protein: CAWSEARGGTDTQYF
CDR3 DNA: TGTGCCTGGAGTGAGGCTAGAGGCGGCACAGATACGCAGTATTTT

clone size: NA
J gene: TRBJ2-2
V gene: TRBV5-1
D gene: NA
CDR3 protein: CASRPLNTGELFF
CDR3 DNA: TGCGCCAGCAGGCCACTCAACACCGGGGAGCTGTTTTTT

clone size: NA
J gene: TRBJ2-3
V gene: TRBV5-6
D gene: NA
CDR3 protein: CASTTDPGRGEDTQYF
CDR3 DNA: TGTGCCAGCACCACTGACCCAGGGCGGGGAGAAGATACGCAGTATTTT

clone size: once
J gene: TRBJ2-5
V gene: TRBV5-4
D gene: NA
CDR3 protein: CASSLPWSQETQYF
CDR3 DNA: TGTGCCAGCAGCCTGCCATGGTCACAAGAGACCCAGTACTTC

clone size: NA
J gene: TRBJ2-1
V gene: TRBV20-1
D gene: NA
CDR3 protein: CNAAGLAAYNEQFF
CDR3 DNA: TGCAATGCGGCGGGACTGGCGGCCTACAATGAGCAGTTCTTC

clone size: many
J gene: TRBJ2-7
V gene: TRBV11-2
D gene: TRBD1
CDR3 protein: CASSLGDRYYEQYF
CDR3 DNA: TGTGCCAGCAGCCTTGGGGACAGATACTACGAGCAGTACTTC

clone size: few
J gene: TRBJ1-1
V gene: TRBV5-4
D gene: TRBD1
CDR3 protein: CASSLARQGTGGRAEAFF
CDR3 DNA: TGTGCCAGCAGCTTGGCCCGACAGGGAACAGGGGGGAGGGCTGAAGCTTTCTTT

clone size: NA
J gene: TRBJ2-3
V gene: TRBV6-5
D gene: NA
CDR3 protein: CASSYRVADTRYF
CDR3 DNA: TGTGCCAGCAGTTACAGGGTTGCAGATACGCGGTATTTT

clone size: NA
J gene: TRBJ1-2
V gene: TRBV11-2
D gene: NA
CDR3 protein: CASSFTGSYGYIF
CDR3 DNA: TGTGCCAGCAGCTTCACAGGATCCTATGGCTACATCTTC

clone size: NA
J gene: TRBJ2-3
V gene: TRBV29-1
D gene: NA
CDR3 protein: CSGDSGDTGTQYF
CDR3 DNA: TGCAGCGGCGACAGTGGGGACACAGGTACGCAGTATTTT

clone size: NA
J gene: TRBJ2-5
V gene: TRBV19
D gene: TRBD1
CDR3 protein: CASNPSWDRLQETQYF
CDR3 DNA: TGTGCCAGTAACCCCAGCTGGGACAGACTCCAAGAGACCCAGTACTTC

clone size: many
J gene: TRBJ2-3
V gene: TRBV20-1
D gene: NA
CDR3 protein: CSAADWSGSPDTQYF
CDR3 DNA: TGCAGTGCTGCCGACTGGAGCGGATCACCAGATACGCAGTATTTT

clone size: NA
J gene: TRBJ1-5
V gene: TRBV20-1
D gene: TRBD1
CDR3 protein: CSAREQGNQPQHF
CDR3 DNA: TGCAGTGCTAGGGAACAGGGGAATCAGCCCCAGCATTTT

clone size: few
J gene: TRBJ2-7
V gene: TRBV28
D gene: NA
CDR3 protein: CASRGGGLPPYEQYF
CDR3 DNA: TGTGCCAGCAGGGGGGGCGGACTACCCCCCTACGAGCAGTACTTC

clone size: few
J gene: TRBJ2-2
V gene: TRBV20-1
D gene: NA
CDR3 protein: CSARERSGELFF
CDR3 DNA: TGCAGTGCTAGAGAACGTTCCGGGGAGCTGTTTTTT

clone size: once
J gene: TRBJ1-2
V gene: TRBV7-9
D gene: NA
CDR3 protein: CVSRPGMGDTF
CDR3 DNA: TGTGTCAGCAGACCTGGCATGGGGGACACCTTC

clone size: NA
J gene: TRBJ1-5
V gene: TRBV12-3/TRBV12-4
D gene: NA
CDR3 protein: CASSLGGMGQPQHF
CDR3 DNA: TGTGCCAGCAGTTTAGGGGGAATGGGTCAGCCCCAGCATTTT

clone size: NA
J gene: TRBJ1-6
V gene: TRBV20-1
D gene: NA
CDR3 protein: CSAGWGDNSPFHF
CDR3 DNA: TGCAGTGCTGGATGGGGGGATAATTCACCCTTCCACTTT

clone size: few
J gene: TRBJ1-1
V gene: TRBV29-1
D gene: TRBD1
CDR3 protein: CSAFRQGSNTEAFF
CDR3 DNA: TGCAGCGCCTTCAGACAGGGCTCGAACACTGAAGCTTTCTTT

clone size: NA
J gene: TRBJ2-7
V gene: TRBV6-2/TRBV6-3
D gene: TRBD2
CDR3 protein: CASSYSRLAGGYEQYF
CDR3 DNA: TGTGCCAGCAGTTACTCGCGTCTAGCGGGAGGTTACGAGCAGTACTTC

clone size: few
J gene: TRBJ2-7
V gene: TRBV20-1
D gene: NA
CDR3 protein: CSAGTGAPYEQYF
CDR3 DNA: TGCAGTGCCGGGACTGGGGCCCCCTACGAGCAGTACTTC

clone size: many
J gene: TRBJ2-5
V gene: TRBV11-2
D gene: NA
CDR3 protein: CASSRLGTPGETQYF
CDR3 DNA: TGTGCCAGCAGCCGACTCGGGACTCCCGGGGAGACCCAGTACTTC

clone size: NA
J gene: TRBJ2-3
V gene: TRBV5-4
D gene: TRBD2
CDR3 protein: CASSAGVVTDTQYF
CDR3 DNA: TGTGCCAGCAGCGCGGGAGTTGTGACAGATACGCAGTATTTT

clone size: NA
J gene: TRBJ1-1
V gene: TRBV6-5
D gene: NA
CDR3 protein: CASTGAGEAFF
CDR3 DNA: TGTGCCAGCACGGGTGCGGGTGAAGCTTTCTTT

clone size: many
J gene: TRBJ2-7
V gene: TRBV11-2
D gene: NA
CDR3 protein: CASSPGHNTYEQYF
CDR3 DNA: TGTGCCAGCAGCCCAGGACACAACACCTACGAGCAGTACTTC

clone size: many
J gene: TRBJ1-5
V gene: TRBV6-1
D gene: NA
CDR3 protein: CASSLGLQPQHF
CDR3 DNA: TGTGCCAGCAGCCTGGGACTTCAGCCCCAGCATTTT

clone size: NA
J gene: TRBJ2-3
V gene: TRBV11-2
D gene: NA
CDR3 protein: CASTLRGRSTATQYF
CDR3 DNA: TGTGCCAGCACCTTAAGGGGAAGGAGCACAGCTACGCAGTATTTT

clone size: many
J gene: TRBJ1-2
V gene: TRBV11-2
D gene: TRBD1
CDR3 protein: CASSLLQGGNGYTF
CDR3 DNA: TGTGCCAGCAGCTTACTCCAGGGGGGAAATGGCTACACCTTC

clone size: NA
J gene: TRBJ2-1
V gene: TRBV12-3/TRBV12-4
D gene: TRBD2
CDR3 protein: CASSLSGRVNEQFF
CDR3 DNA: TGTGCCAGCAGTCTTAGCGGGAGGGTGAATGAGCAGTTCTTC

clone size: NA
J gene: TRBJ2-7
V gene: TRBV2
D gene: TRBD2
CDR3 protein: CASSSAGGGEQYF
CDR3 DNA: TGTGCCAGCAGTTCAGCGGGAGGGGGCGAGCAGTACTTC

clone size: NA
J gene: TRBJ2-3
V gene: TRBV11-2
D gene: NA
CDR3 protein: CASSSTLRGGTEMQYF
CDR3 DNA: TGTGCCAGCAGCTCAACTCTACGAGGGGGAACAGAAATGCAGTATTTT